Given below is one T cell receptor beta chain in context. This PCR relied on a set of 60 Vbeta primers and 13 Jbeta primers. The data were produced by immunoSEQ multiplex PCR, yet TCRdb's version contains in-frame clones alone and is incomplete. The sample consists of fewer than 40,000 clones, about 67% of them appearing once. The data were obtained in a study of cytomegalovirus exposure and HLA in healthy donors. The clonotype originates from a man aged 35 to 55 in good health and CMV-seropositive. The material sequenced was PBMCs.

The CDR3: CASSQTKGLSYEQYF. The CDR3, as DNA: TGTGCCAGCAGTCAAACAAAGGGACTTTCCTACGAGCAGTACTTC. This rearrangement joins TRBV2 to TRBJ2-7; tentative D call: TRBD2 (6 bases). Looked up from germline, CDR1 is SNHLY and CDR2 is FYNNEI. Trimming took 5 bases from V and 1 from J, leaving 15 bases between them. This CDR3 region has 15 residues.